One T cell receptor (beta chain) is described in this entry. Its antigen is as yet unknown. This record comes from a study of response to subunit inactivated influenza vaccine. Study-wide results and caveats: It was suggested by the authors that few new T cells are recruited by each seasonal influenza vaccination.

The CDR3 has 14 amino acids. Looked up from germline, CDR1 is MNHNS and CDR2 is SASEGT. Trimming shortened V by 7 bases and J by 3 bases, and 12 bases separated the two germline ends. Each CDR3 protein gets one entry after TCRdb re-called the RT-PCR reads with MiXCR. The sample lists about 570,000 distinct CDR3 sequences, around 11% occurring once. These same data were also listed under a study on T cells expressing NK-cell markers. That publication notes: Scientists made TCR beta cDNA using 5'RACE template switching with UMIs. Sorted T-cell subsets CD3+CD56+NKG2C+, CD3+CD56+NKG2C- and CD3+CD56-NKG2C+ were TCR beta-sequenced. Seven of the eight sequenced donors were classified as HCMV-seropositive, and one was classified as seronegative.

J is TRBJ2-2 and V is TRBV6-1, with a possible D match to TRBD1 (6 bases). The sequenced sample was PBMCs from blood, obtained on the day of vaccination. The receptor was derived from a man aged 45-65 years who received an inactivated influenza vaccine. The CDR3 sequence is CASTPRGDTGELFF. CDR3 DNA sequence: TGTGCCAGCACCCCCAGGGGTGACACCGGGGAGCTGTTTTTT.